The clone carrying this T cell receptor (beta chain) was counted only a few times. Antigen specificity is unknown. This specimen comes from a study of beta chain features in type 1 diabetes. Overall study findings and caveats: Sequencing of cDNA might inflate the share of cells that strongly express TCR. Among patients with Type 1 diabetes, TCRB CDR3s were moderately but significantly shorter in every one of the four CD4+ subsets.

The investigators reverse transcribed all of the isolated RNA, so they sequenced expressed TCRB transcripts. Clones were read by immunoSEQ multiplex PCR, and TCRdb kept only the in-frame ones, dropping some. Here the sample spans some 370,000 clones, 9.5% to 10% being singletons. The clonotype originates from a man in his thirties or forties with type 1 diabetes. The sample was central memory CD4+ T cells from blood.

CDR3 DNA sequence: TGCGCCAGCAGAAAGGAGGGAAATAGCAATCAGCCCCAGCATTTT. It yields the protein CASRKEGNSNQPQHF. The J gene is TRBJ1-5, the V gene TRBV5-1; no definite D call. The V end was cut by 5 bases, the J end by 0 bases, with 12 bases between. CDR1 is SGHRS, CDR2 YFSETQ, per germline. This CDR3 has 15 residues.